This TCR beta chain was recorded in a study of T-cell memory formation after mild COVID-19. Across the whole study: Among the donors, TCR clusters were largely specific to each donor.

This clonotype was counted only a few times. Its antigen is unknown. Study-level findings and limits: Contracting CD4+ clones lay largely in CM and EM, with CD8+ ones residing in EMRA.

V dropped 2 bases and J dropped 2; count of bases not matched to a gene: 2. From germline, CDR1 is DFQATT and CDR2 SNEGSKA (reference sequence). This CDR3 region has 15 residues. TCRdb recomputed calls from the 5' RACE reads with MiXCR, one row per CDR3 protein. The table has 150,000 to 200,000 distinct CDR3 sequences, roughly 15% seen once. Specimen: PBMCs or a T cell subset sorted from them (not recorded which). The chain carries TRBV20-1 and TRBJ2-2, with TRBD1 matching over 10 bases. The receptor's source is an adult woman who had mild COVID-19 (a few samples of this study predate the infection). Cell type and time point are not known. The CDR3 DNA is TGCAGTGCTAGAAGGGACAGGGGAAACACCGGGGAGCTGTTTTTT. Protein: CSARRDRGNTGELFF.